The clone carrying this T cell receptor (beta chain) was detected only once. Its specificity is not known. This sample is drawn from a study of cytomegalovirus exposure and HLA in healthy donors. Study background: In a later analysis, it was reported that the 110 or so validation repertoires had been produced on the same platform as the 700 or so repertoires belonging to the first cohort.

The method was immunoSEQ multiplex PCR; TCRdb's version includes in-frame clones alone and lacks a portion of them. The table has roughly 300,000 clones, roughly 90% seen once. V shed 1 base and J 0 bases; nucleotides not matched to a gene: 9. The CDR3 spans 18 residues. Germline CDR1 reads SGHTA; CDR2 reads FQGTGA. General observations from the study: Accounts indicate the classifier identified cytomegalovirus status with strong specificity and sensitivity.

This chain connects TRBV7-3 to TRBJ2-3; 8 positions match TRBD2. The sample comprised PBMCs. The sequence came from a woman aged 18-35 years in good health and CMV-seronegative. CDR3 protein: CASSLIGWSSGSTDTQYF. CDR3 DNA sequence: TGTGCCAGCAGCTTAATTGGTTGGTCTAGCGGGAGCACAGATACGCAGTATTTT.